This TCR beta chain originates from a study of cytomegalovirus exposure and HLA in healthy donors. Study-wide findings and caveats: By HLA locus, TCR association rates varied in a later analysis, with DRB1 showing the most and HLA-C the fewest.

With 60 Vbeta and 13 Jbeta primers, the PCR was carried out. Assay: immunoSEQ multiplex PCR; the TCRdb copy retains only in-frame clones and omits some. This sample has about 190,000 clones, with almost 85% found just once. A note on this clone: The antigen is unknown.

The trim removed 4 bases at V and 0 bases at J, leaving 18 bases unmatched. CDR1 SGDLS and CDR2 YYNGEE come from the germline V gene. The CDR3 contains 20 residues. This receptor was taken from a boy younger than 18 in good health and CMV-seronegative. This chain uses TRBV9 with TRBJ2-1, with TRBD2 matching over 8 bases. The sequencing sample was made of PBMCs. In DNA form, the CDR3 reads TGTGCCAGCAGCCCTCAAGATGGGCGGGGGGTTCTCGTCTCCTACAATGAGCAGTTCTTC. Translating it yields CASSPQDGRGVLVSYNEQFF. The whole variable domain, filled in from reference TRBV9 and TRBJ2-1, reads DSGVTQTPKHLITATGQRVTLRCSPRSGDLSVYWYQQSLDQGLQFLIQYYNGEERAKGNILERFSAQQFPDLHSELNLSSLELGDSALYFCASSPQDGRGVLVSYNEQFFGPGTRLTVL.